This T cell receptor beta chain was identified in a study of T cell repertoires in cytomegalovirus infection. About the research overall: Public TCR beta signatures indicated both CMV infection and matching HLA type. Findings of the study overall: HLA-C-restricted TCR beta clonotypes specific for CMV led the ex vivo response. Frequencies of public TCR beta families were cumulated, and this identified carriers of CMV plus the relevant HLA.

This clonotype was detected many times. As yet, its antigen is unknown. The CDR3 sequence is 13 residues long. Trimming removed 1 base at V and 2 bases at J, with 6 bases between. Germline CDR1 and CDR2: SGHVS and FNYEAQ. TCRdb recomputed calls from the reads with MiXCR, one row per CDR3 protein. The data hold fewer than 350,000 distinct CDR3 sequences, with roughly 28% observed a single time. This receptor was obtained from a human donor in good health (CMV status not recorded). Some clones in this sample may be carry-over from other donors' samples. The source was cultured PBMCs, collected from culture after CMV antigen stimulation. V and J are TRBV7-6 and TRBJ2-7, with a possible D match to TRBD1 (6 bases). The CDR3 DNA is TGTGCCAGCAGCTTAGGGACAGCCTACGAGCAGTACTTC. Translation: CASSLGTAYEQYF.